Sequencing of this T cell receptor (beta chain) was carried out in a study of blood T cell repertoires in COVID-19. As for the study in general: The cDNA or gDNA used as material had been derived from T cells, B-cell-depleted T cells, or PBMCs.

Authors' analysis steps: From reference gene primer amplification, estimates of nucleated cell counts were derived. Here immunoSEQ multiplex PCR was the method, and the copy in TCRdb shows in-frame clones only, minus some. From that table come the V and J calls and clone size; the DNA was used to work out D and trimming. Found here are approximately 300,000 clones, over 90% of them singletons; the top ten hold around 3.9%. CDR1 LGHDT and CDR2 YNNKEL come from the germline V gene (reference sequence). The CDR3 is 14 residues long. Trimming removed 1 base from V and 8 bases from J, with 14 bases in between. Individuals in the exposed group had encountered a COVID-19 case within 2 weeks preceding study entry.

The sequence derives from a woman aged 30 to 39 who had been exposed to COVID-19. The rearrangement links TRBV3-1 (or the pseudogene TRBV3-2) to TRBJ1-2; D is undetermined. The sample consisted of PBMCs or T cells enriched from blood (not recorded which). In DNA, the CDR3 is TGTGCCAGCAGCCAAGGTCTTGGCCGGGGAGGCTACACCTTC. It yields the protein CASSQGLGRGGYTF.